In its sample, the clone carrying this T cell receptor beta chain was seen a few times. The sample originates from a study of human T cells and chemical hapten exposure. As for the study in general: Upper back patch tests used 0.01% DPC, scored after 6 days.

Time point here: patch test 1, 2 weeks after DPC sensitization. Treatment given: therapeutic diphenylcyclopropenone sensitization with weekly scalp DPC. TCRdb used MiXCR to reprocess the RACE reads, holding one entry per CDR3 protein. The sample holds around 340,000 distinct CDR3 sequences; roughly 6.9% are singletons and the top ten take roughly 7.9%. Trimming took 3 bases from V and 1 from J; bases not matched to a gene: 6. CDR1 and CDR2 from the germline V gene are LGHNA and YSLEER. The CDR3 has 16 residues. This receptor was taken from a woman under 30 with alopecia areata. Some clones in this sample may be carry-over from other donors' samples. Sample: whole blood, taken in connection with sensitization to the hapten diphenylcyclopropenone (DPC). This rearrangement joins TRBV4-3 to TRBJ2-1, with 7 bases identical to TRBD1. This chain's CDR3 is CASSHDRDLSYNEQFF. CDR3 coding DNA: TGCGCCAGCAGCCATGACAGGGATCTTTCCTACAATGAGCAGTTCTTC.